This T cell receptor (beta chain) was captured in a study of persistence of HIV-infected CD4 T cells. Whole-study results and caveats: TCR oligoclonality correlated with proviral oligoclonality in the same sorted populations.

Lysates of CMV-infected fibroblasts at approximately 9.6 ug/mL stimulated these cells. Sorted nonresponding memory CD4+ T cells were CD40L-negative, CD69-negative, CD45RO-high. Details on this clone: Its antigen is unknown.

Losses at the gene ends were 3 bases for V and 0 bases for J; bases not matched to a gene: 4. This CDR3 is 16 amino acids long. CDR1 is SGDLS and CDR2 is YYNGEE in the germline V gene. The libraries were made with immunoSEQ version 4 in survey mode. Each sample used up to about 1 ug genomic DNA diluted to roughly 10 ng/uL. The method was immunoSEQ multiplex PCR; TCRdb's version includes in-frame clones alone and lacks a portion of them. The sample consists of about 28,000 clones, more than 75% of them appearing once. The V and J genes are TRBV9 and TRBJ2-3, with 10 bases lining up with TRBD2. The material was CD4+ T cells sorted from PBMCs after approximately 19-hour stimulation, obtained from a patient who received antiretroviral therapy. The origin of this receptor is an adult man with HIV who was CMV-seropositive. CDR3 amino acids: CASSALAGTSTDTQYF. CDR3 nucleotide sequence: TGTGCCAGCAGCGCACTAGCGGGGACTAGCACAGATACGCAGTATTTT.